The 13 T cell receptor beta chains below all came from one sample that was sequenced in a study of T-cell reconstitution after alpha-beta-depleted transplantation in children. The authors prepared the TCRbeta library with unique molecular identifiers. From the PCR reads, TCRdb called clonotypes with MiXCR, one entry per CDR3 protein. The sample has 250,000 to 300,000 distinct CDR3 sequences; about a tenth are singletons. The sample was PBMCs from the stem cell graft donor, taken from the stem cell graft. Receptor source: a human donor who donated a stem cell graft to a child with SCID.

This clonotype was counted many times. The chain uses TRBV5-1 and TRBJ2-7; 10 bases match TRBD2. The V gene end was trimmed by 4 bases and the J gene end by 4 bases; junction bases not matched to a gene: 8. CDR3 size: 15 residues. From germline, CDR1 is SGHRS and CDR2 YFSETQ. CDR3 sequence reads: CASSPRTSGAYEQYF. The CDR3 nucleotides are TGCGCCAGCAGCCCAAGGACTAGCGGAGCATACGAGCAGTACTTC.

This clonotype came up many times. V gene TRBV4-1 combines with J gene TRBJ1-1; D unclear. The CDR3 length is 16 residues. Trimming left V 3 bases short and J 5 bases short, with 19 bases between. CDR1 is MGHRA, CDR2 YSYEKL, per germline. The CDR3 is CASSHPKGGRRTEAFF. CDR3 nucleotides: TGCGCCAGCAGCCACCCAAAAGGAGGGCGGAGGACTGAAGCTTTCTTT.

This clonotype came up many times. The chain carries TRBV7-2 and TRBJ2-3, with 8 bases matching TRBD2. V shed 4 bases, J shed 6 bases, and the junction held 3 bases outside the gene matches. This CDR3 comprises 13 residues. CDR1 is SGHTA, CDR2 FQGNSA, per germline. The CDR3 nucleotides read TGTGCCAGCAGCTCCCCGGGGGGGGATACGCAGTATTTT. Its translation: CASSSPGGDTQYF.

This clonotype was picked up many times. The V and J genes are TRBV5-1 and TRBJ2-7, with D perhaps matching TRBD1 (6 bases). Germline lookup yields CDR1 SGHRS and CDR2 YFSETQ. The V and J ends lost 3 bases and 2 bases respectively, with 9 bases between them. CDR3 size: 13 residues. CDR3 loop: CASSSGHTYEQYF. CDR3 DNA: TGCGCCAGCAGCTCGGGACATACCTACGAGCAGTACTTC.

This clonotype has just a few counts. The rearrangement uses TRBV6-5 and TRBJ2-7; D possibly matches TRBD1 or TRBD2 (5 bases each). This CDR3 has 14 amino acids. V was trimmed by 2 bases and J by 2 bases, leaving 10 bases between them. Germline CDR1 MNHEY, CDR2 SVGAGI. The CDR3 is CASSYGTATYEQYF. The CDR3 region has the DNA TGTGCCAGCAGTTACGGGACGGCCACCTACGAGCAGTACTTC.

This clonotype has ten or more counts. The chain uses TRBV13 and TRBJ2-2; D gene ambiguous. Deletions cut 2 bases from V and 6 bases from J, with 4 bases between. The CDR3 is made up of 12 amino acids. Per the germline V gene, CDR1 is PRHDT and CDR2 is FYEKMQ (reference sequence). The DNA of the CDR3 is TGTGCCAGCAGCTTACTGCCCGGGGAGCTGTTTTTT. Its protein is CASSLLPGELFF.

This clonotype showed up just a few times. V is TRBV12-3 or TRBV12-4 and J is TRBJ2-1, with D tentatively TRBD1 or TRBD2 (5 bases each). This CDR3 is 15 amino acids long. V was clipped by 3 bases and J by 7 bases, with 16 bases between them. The CDR3 bases are TGTGCCAGCAGTTTTTGGCCAGGGTGGGGGAATGAGCAGTTCTTC. It translates to CASSFWPGWGNEQFF.

The chain employs TRBV20-1 and TRBJ1-4; 7 positions agree with TRBD1. The germline gives CDR1 DFQATT, CDR2 SNEGSKA (reference sequence). The V and J ends lost 4 bases and 7 bases, in that order; junction bases with no gene match: 12. The CDR3 consists of 15 residues. CDR3 bases: TGCAGTGCTACAAACCCGACAGGGCCGACTGAAAAACTGTTTTTT. It specifies CSATNPTGPTEKLFF.

In its sample, this clonotype was seen many times. The chain couples TRBV3-1 to TRBJ2-1; D not certain. This CDR3 has 13 amino acids. V lost 6 bases, J lost 10 bases, and 16 bases lay in between. Germline V gene data show CDR1 as LGHDT and CDR2 as YNNKEL (reference sequence). The DNA for the CDR3 is TGTGCCAGCAGGAAAAACTCGAAATCCGAGCAGTTCTTC. Translating it yields CASRKNSKSEQFF.

This clonotype was found a few times. V and J are TRBV7-9 and TRBJ1-1, with D perhaps matching TRBD1 (5 bases). CDR1 and CDR2 (germline): SEHNR, FQNEAQ (reference sequence). Between the trimmed V and J ends, which lost 3 bases and 5 bases, there was a span of 16 bases. This CDR3 spans 15 amino acids. The chain's CDR3 is CASSLGRGGETEAFF. The DNA for the CDR3 is TGTGCCAGCAGCTTGGGAAGGGGCGGAGAAACTGAAGCTTTCTTT.

CDR3 sequence (DNA): TGTGCTAGTGGTTTGGCGACAGTGAACACTGAAGCTTTCTTT. Residues: CASGLATVNTEAFF. V and J are TRBV12-5 and TRBJ1-1, with D possibly TRBD1 on 5 matching bases. V was clipped by 1 base and J by 0 bases, with 6 bases between them. This CDR3 is built from 14 residues. Germline CDR1 and CDR2: LGHNT and FRNRAP. Full variable domain (rest looked up from reference TRBV12-5 and TRBJ1-1): DARVTQTPRHKVTEMGQEVTMRCQPILGHNTVFWYRQTMMQGLELLAYFRNRAPLDDSGMPKDRFSAEMPDATLATLKIQPSEPRDSAVYFCASGLATVNTEAFFGQGTRLTVV.

In its sample, this clonotype was seen a few times. The genes are TRBV6-5 and TRBJ2-7, with D possibly called TRBD1 or TRBD2 (6 bases each). Per germline, CDR1 MNHEY and CDR2 SVGAGI. The V gene lost 8 bases and the J gene lost 6 bases, with 14 bases spanning the gap. CDR3 length: 12 amino acids. The CDR3 protein is CASRPGAGEQYF. In nucleotides, the CDR3 is TGTGCCAGCCGCCCGGGGGCGGGCGAGCAGTACTTC.

This clonotype has only a few counts. This chain links TRBV6-5 with TRBJ1-1; D unresolved. Deletions cut 2 bases from V and 4 bases from J, with 8 bases between. The CDR3 spans 13 residues. The germline V gene encodes CDR1 MNHEY and CDR2 SVGAGI. CDR3 nucleotides: TGTGCCAGCAGTTACGGACCGGGCACTGAAGCTTTCTTT. It specifies CASSYGPGTEAFF.